The present entry profiles one T cell receptor (beta chain) with its context. The V end lost 6 bases, the J end lost 8 bases, and 10 bases lay between the germline ends. In germline, CDR1 is SGHRS, CDR2 YFSETQ. The CDR3 has 11 residues. This record comes from a study of blood T cells in healthy people across ages. It was with a sample-barcoded 5' primer and a J-beta primer mix that a second PCR of roughly 7 to 12 cycles was run. TCRdb analysed the 5' RACE reads with MiXCR anew, one entry per CDR3 protein. The data hold hundreds of thousands of distinct CDR3 sequences, with approximately 44% observed a single time.

Sequenced sample: blood. The origin of this receptor is a man aged 60-69 years in good health. This rearrangement joins TRBV5-1 to TRBJ2-3, with D maybe TRBD1 (5 bases). The CDR3 is CASTTGVTQYF. The DNA of the CDR3 is TGCGCCAGCACCACAGGAGTTACGCAGTATTTT.